This T cell receptor beta chain was identified during a study of identical twins. The study's findings and limits: A cross-sectional statistical analysis, not follow-up of the same donors, supported the conclusions.

This clonotype turned up a few times. Its antigen is not identified. Using its own MiXCR run on the 5' RACE reads, TCRdb lists one record per CDR3 protein. There are 450,000 or so distinct CDR3 sequences in the sample; 14% occur only once, and approximately 0.52% lies in the top ten. The CDR3 is made up of 14 amino acids. Trimming left V 0 bases short and J 6 bases short, with 9 bases between. Per the germline V gene, CDR1 is SNHLY and CDR2 is FYNNEI. The sample was also linked to a second study, of yellow fever vaccine responses in identical twins. That report adds: In identical twins, vaccine T cell responses appeared partly shared and partly individual.

The rearrangement links TRBV2 to TRBJ1-5, with no clear D. Sequenced: CD4+ T cells sorted from blood. This clonotype was sampled from a woman under 30 in good health. DNA for the CDR3: TGTGCCAGCAGTGAAGCGCTTGACGCTCAGCCCCAGCATTTT. Its protein is CASSEALDAQPQHF. The whole variable domain, remainder taken from reference TRBV2 and TRBJ1-5, is EPEVTQTPSHQVTQMGQEVILRCVPISNHLYFYWYRQILGQKVEFLVSFYNNEISEKSEIFDDQFSVERPDGSNFTLKIRSTKLEDSAMYFCASSEALDAQPQHFGDGTRLSIL.